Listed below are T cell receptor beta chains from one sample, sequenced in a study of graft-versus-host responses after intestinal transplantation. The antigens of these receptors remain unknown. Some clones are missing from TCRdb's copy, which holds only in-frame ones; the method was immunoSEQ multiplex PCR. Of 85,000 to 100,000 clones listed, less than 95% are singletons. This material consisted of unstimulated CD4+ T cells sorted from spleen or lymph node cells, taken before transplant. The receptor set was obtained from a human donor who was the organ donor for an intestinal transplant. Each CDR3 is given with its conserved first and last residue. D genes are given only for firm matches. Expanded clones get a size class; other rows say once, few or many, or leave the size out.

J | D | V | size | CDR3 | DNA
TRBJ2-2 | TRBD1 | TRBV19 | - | CASRKDRAAGELFF | TGTGCCAGTAGGAAAGACAGGGCCGCCGGGGAGCTGTTTTTT
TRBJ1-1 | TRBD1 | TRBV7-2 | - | CASSLGQLNTEAFF | TGTGCCAGCAGCTTGGGACAGTTGAACACTGAAGCTTTCTTT
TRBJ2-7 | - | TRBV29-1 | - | CSVALFDEQYF | TGCAGCGTTGCGTTGTTCGACGAGCAGTACTTC
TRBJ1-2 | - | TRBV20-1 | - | CSASGPYGYTF | TGCAGTGCTAGCGGTCCCTATGGCTACACCTTC
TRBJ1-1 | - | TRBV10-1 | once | CASSRGSAENTEAFF | TGCGCCAGCAGTCGGGGATCGGCGGAGAACACTGAAGCTTTCTTT
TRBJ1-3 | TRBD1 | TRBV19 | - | CASSIDRDRNTIYF | TGTGCCAGTAGTATCGACAGGGACAGAAACACCATATATTTT
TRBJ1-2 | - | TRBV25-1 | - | CASSEDTHGGYTF | TGTGCCAGCAGTGAGGACACCCATGGGGGCTACACCTTC
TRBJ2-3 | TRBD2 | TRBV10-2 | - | CASSRGLATDTQYF | TGCGCCAGCAGTAGGGGACTAGCAACAGATACGCAGTATTTT
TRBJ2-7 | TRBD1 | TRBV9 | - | CASSPGQGYEQYF | TGTGCCAGCAGCCCCGGACAGGGATACGAGCAGTACTTC
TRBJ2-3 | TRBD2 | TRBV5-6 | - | CASSPSVGVPGGSTDTQYF | TGTGCCAGCAGCCCCTCGGTGGGGGTTCCGGGGGGGAGCACAGATACGCAGTATTTT
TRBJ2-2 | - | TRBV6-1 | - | CASRFYRGGAGELFF | TGTGCCAGCAGATTTTACAGGGGGGGAGCCGGGGAGCTGTTTTTT
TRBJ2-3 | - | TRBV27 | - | CASSLGNSLPDTQYF | TGTGCCAGCAGTTTAGGAAACAGCCTCCCAGATACGCAGTATTTT
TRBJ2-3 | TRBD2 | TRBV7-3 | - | CASSLGGTSGIRDTQYF | TGTGCCAGCAGCTTAGGGGGGACTAGCGGGATAAGGGATACGCAGTATTTT
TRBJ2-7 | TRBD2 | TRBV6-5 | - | CASSPAGALVTEQYF | TGTGCCAGCTCGCCAGCGGGAGCCCTTGTGACGGAGCAGTACTTC
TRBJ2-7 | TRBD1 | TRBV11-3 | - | CASSLGKSTRGREQYF | TGTGCCAGCAGCTTAGGAAAGTCGACGAGGGGGCGAGAGCAGTACTTC
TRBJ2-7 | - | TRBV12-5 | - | CASGFTYEQYF | TGTGCTAGTGGTTTCACCTACGAGCAGTACTTC
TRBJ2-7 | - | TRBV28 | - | CASRPGTDYYEQYF | TGTGCCAGCAGGCCGGGGACGGACTACTACGAGCAGTACTTC
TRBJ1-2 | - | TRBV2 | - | CASIPPGRNYGYTF | TGTGCCAGCATCCCGCCGGGGAGGAACTATGGCTACACCTTC
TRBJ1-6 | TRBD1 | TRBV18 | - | CASSPDRVNSPLHF | TGTGCCAGCTCACCCGACAGGGTAAACTCACCCCTCCACTTT
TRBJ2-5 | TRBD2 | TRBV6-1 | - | CASSEATSGNGETQYF | TGTGCCAGCAGTGAAGCGACTAGCGGGAACGGTGAGACCCAGTACTTC
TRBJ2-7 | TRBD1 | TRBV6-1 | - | CASKTGSSYEQYF | TGTGCCAGCAAGACAGGGAGCTCCTACGAGCAGTACTTC
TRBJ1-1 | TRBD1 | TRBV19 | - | CASSYRGTEAFF | TGTGCCAGTAGTTACAGGGGCACTGAAGCTTTCTTT